The source of this TCR beta chain is a study of blood T cells in healthy people across ages (dated by TCRdb to between 2015 and 2017). Some background on the complete study: In model experiments, template switching captured about one uniquely barcoded TCR beta cDNA molecule for every two T cells. Using deep sequencing normalized with unique cDNA molecular identifiers, the study measured how TCR beta repertoire diversity changes with age. Donors were grouped into four age groups: young (average approximately 16 years), middle-aged (about 40), aged (62) and long-lived (approximately 75). To avoid experimental bias, donors of different ages were spread randomly across the sequencing lanes. Using the same blood draw, the study looked at two additional independent replicas of 1 million unique cDNA reads for two donors, one aged 18 to 30 and the other aged 80 or older.

The 39 donors, aged about 6 to 90 years, were systemically healthy Caucasian individuals from Russia. Ten milliliters of peripheral blood were drawn from each donor into EDTA-treated Vacutainer tubes. PBMCs were isolated by Ficoll-Paque density-gradient centrifugation, with at least 7 million obtained per sample. Trizol reagent was used to extract total RNA from the PBMCs, yielding at least 6 micrograms per sample. The percentages of naive CD45RAhigh/CD27high T cells were determined by flow cytometry on a PBMC aliquot from every donor. To note about this clonotype: Its antigen has not been determined. Base qualities were left out, and no much larger clone turns up one base away.

The paper as a whole reports these results and caveats: Because the CMV infection status of the donors was unknown, age-related changes in expanded clonotypes may potentially have been confounded. Total diversity estimates from one million sequenced T cells were considered lower bounds and underestimates. Observed TCR beta diversity correlated strongly with the percentage of naive T cells measured by flow cytometry. The long-lived group showed more naive CD4+ T cells, fewer expanded clones and increased TCR diversity than the aged group, suggesting age selection. Bulk unsorted PBMC profiling prevented conclusive comparison of naive and antigen-experienced compartments. As age increased, observed TCR beta diversity per million T cells dropped in a roughly linear way, and a significant reduction was already evident by age about 40.

The method behind the library was 5' RACE. The sequencing machine was an Illumina HiSeq 2500. The second PCR ran for roughly 7 to 11 cycles and used a J-beta primer mix along with a sample-barcoded 5' primer. A template-switch 5' adaptor carrying 12 random nucleotides introduced a unique molecular identifier onto each TCR beta cDNA molecule. Each sample yielded at least 3 million CDR3-containing paired-end reads. First-strand cDNA synthesis was performed from all RNA using the Mint cDNA synthesis kit, with priming by a TRBC-specific oligonucleotide. Following uracil-DNA glycosylase treatment, all cDNA underwent a first 18-cycle PCR with the universal primers M1SS and BC2_uni_R. The published analysis was carried out like this. For normalization, 1 million high-quality reads were randomly selected from each sample, with every read carrying a distinct molecular identifier. Instead of being binned into consensus sequences, reads that shared molecular identifiers were thrown out. MiTCR, run with a Q25 quality threshold and the strictest error-elimination algorithm, handled CDR3 identification, clonotype clustering and error correction. A nonparametric unseen species model with Euler transformation was used to estimate lower-bound total TCR beta diversity. Using fastp at Q25 and MiXCR, TCRdb reprocessed the public reads and kept productive beta chains. Every CDR3 protein is listed once, alongside the most common genes and DNA of its rows. The V and J calls come from TCRdb's annotation, not from the publication. The sample table lists roughly 800,000 distinct CDR3 sequences, 58% of them with a count of one. The top ten clonotypes cover approximately 21% of the sample.

After removal of 4 bases from V and 4 bases from J, the junction retains 9 bases not matched to a gene. The germline V gene (reference sequence) gives CDR1 as DFQATT and CDR2 as SNEGSKA. From the cysteine through the phenylalanine, the CDR3 covers 14 amino acids. CDR3 DNA only is kept here, 42 bases in frame from base 1. Sequencing was carried out using blood. The receptor was derived from a man under 40 in good health. The chain is assembled from TRBV20-1 and TRBJ1-2, and 7 bases in between align with TRBD1. Read as DNA, the sequence is TGCAGTGCTACTTATCCCGACAGGGCCTATGGCTACACCTTC. Its protein reads: CSATYPDRAYGYTF.